Included here is one T cell receptor beta chain sequence, with context. The entry originates in a study of blood T cell repertoires in COVID-19. Across the whole study: Samples came from the United States, Italy and Spain, spanning acute and convalescent COVID-19. From T cells, B-cell-depleted T cells, or PBMCs came the material, which was cDNA or gDNA.

Only in-frame clones appear in the TCRdb table, and some are missing; sequencing was by immunoSEQ multiplex PCR. The sample has about 210,000 clones, 80% to 90% seen once. Sequencing input: peripheral blood. The sequence derives from a woman older than 75 with COVID-19, enrolled during active disease.

CDR3 protein: CASSQSGRTDTQYF. The DNA of the CDR3 is TGTGCCAGCAGCCAGAGCGGGCGCACAGATACGCAGTATTTT. The V and J genes are TRBV3-1 (or the pseudogene TRBV3-2) and TRBJ2-3, with D perhaps TRBD2 (6 bases). CDR3 length: 14 amino acids. V lost 3 bases to trimming and J lost 1 base, with 8 bases between them. Germline V gene sequence: CDR1 LGHDT, CDR2 YNNKEL (reference sequence).